Presented here are 19 T cell receptor beta chains from one specimen sequenced in a study of blood T cell repertoires in COVID-19. The protocol was immunoSEQ multiplex PCR, while the TCRdb copy is restricted to in-frame clones and leaves out a portion. The sample consists of about 220,000 clones, over 75% of them appearing once. Sequenced material: peripheral blood. These receptors were obtained from a woman in her seventies with COVID-19, enrolled during active disease.

The chain recombines TRBV5-1 with TRBJ1-3, with 9 bases that match TRBD1. Losses at the gene ends were 1 base for V and 3 bases for J; bases not matched to a gene: 8. CDR1 is SGHRS, CDR2 YFSETQ, per germline. The CDR3 is made up of 17 amino acids. In DNA form, the CDR3 reads TGCGCCAGCAGCTTGTCGGGACAGGGCCCAAGTGGAAACACCATATATTTT. Translated, it gives CASSLSGQGPSGNTIYF.

The V gene is TRBV7-3, the J gene TRBJ2-3; D not resolved. Between the trimmed V and J ends, which lost 5 bases and 3 bases, there was a span of 9 bases. Germline CDR1 and CDR2: SGHTA and FQGTGA. This CDR3 has 13 amino acids. CDR3 DNA sequence: TGTGCCAGCAGCCTCGTCCCGACAGATACGCAGTATTTT. Its protein product is CASSLVPTDTQYF.

This rearrangement joins TRBV29-1 to TRBJ1-5; 7 positions agree with TRBD1. The CDR3 loop spans 13 amino acids. Trimming cost V 4 bases and J 3 bases; bases outside gene matches: 3. Looked up from germline, CDR1 is SQVTM and CDR2 is ANQGSEA. CDR3 residues: CSVGDSYNQPQHF. The CDR3 DNA reads TGCAGCGTTGGGGACAGTTACAATCAGCCCCAGCATTTT.

This chain joins TRBV18 and TRBJ1-2, with 7 nucleotides matching TRBD1. The CDR3 has 14 residues. J lost 4 bases, V lost 10 bases, and 12 bases had no gene match. CDR1 KGHSH and CDR2 LQKENI come from the germline V gene. The CDR3 DNA sequence: TGTGCCACCTCGACCGGGGGACAGAGCTATGGCTACACCTTC. It encodes CATSTGGQSYGYTF. The whole variable domain, filled in from reference TRBV18 and TRBJ1-2, reads NAGVMQNPRHLVRRRGQEARLRCSPMKGHSHVYWYRQLPEEGLKFMVYLQKENIIDESGMPKERFSAEFPKEGPSILRIQQVVRGDSAAYFCATSTGGQSYGYTFGSGTRLTVV.

The rearrangement links TRBV11-2 to TRBJ1-1; 10 nucleotides align to TRBD1. CDR3 length equals 15 residues. V lost 5 bases, J lost 5 bases, and 8 bases stayed unmatched. Germline loops: CDR1 SGHAT, CDR2 FQNNGV. The CDR3 loop is CASSDRQGARTEAFF. The CDR3 DNA reads as TGTGCCAGCAGCGACCGACAGGGGGCGAGAACTGAAGCTTTCTTT.

This clone was seen just once. The rearrangement links TRBV6-2 or TRBV6-3 to TRBJ2-2; TRBD2 matches 8 bases. The CDR3 contains 15 residues. CDR1 MNHEY and CDR2 SVGEGT come from the germline V gene. The ends lost 5 bases at V and 3 bases at J; junction bases unmatched: 5. The CDR3 loop is CASSAAGGYTGELFF. CDR3 coding DNA: TGTGCCAGCAGTGCGGCGGGAGGATACACCGGGGAGCTGTTTTTT.

This sequence joins TRBV29-1 and TRBJ1-2, with D possibly matching TRBD1 (5 bases). The CDR3 is 12 residues long. CDR1 is SQVTM and CDR2 is ANQGSEA in the germline V gene. Trimming removed 4 bases from V and 4 bases from J, with 10 bases in between. DNA for the CDR3: TGCAGCGTTGGAGACAGAACCTATGGCTACACCTTC. Its translation: CSVGDRTYGYTF.

The rearrangement joins TRBV6-5 to TRBJ1-4; 9 nucleotides match TRBD1. Germline lookup yields CDR1 MNHEY and CDR2 SVGAGI. Unmatched junction bases numbered 8, after V lost 6 bases and J lost 12 bases. This CDR3 contains 13 residues. DNA for the CDR3: TGTGCCAGCAGCCCGCGTCGACAGGGGGAACTGTTTTTT. Residues: CASSPRRQGELFF.

The rearrangement links TRBV19 to TRBJ2-2; 9 bases line up with TRBD1. The V and J ends lost 4 bases and 3 bases, in that order; junction bases with no gene match: 9. Germline CDR1 and CDR2: LNHDA and SQIVND (reference sequence). The CDR3 is 17 residues long. The CDR3 loop reads CASSTARDRVYTGELFF. The CDR3 coding sequence is TGTGCCAGTAGTACCGCTAGGGACAGGGTTTACACCGGGGAGCTGTTTTTT.

The J gene is TRBJ1-1, the V gene TRBV19, with D maybe TRBD1 (5 bases). V shed 1 base and J shed 3 bases, with 9 bases lying between them. Germline assignment: CDR1 LNHDA and CDR2 SQIVND (reference sequence). The CDR3 length is 14 residues. This CDR3 reads CASSIVGVHTEAFF. The CDR3 bases are TGTGCCAGTAGTATAGTAGGGGTTCACACTGAAGCTTTCTTT.

J is TRBJ2-7 and V is TRBV7-9, with 7 bases fitting TRBD1. The germline gives CDR1 SEHNR, CDR2 FQNEAQ (reference sequence). The ends lost 7 bases at V and 0 bases at J; junction bases unmatched: 6. This CDR3 has 14 residues. In DNA form, the CDR3 reads TGTGCCAGCATTCCGACAGGGAGCTCCTACGAGCAGTACTTC. Translation: CASIPTGSSYEQYF.

The chain recombines TRBV7-9 with TRBJ2-1; a weak D match, TRBD2 (5 bases). Germline V gives CDR1 SEHNR, CDR2 FQNEAQ (reference sequence). The V end was cut by 4 bases, the J end by 0 bases, with 13 bases between. The CDR3 length is 16 residues. CDR3 amino acids: CASSSHRGSSYNEQFF. In DNA form, the CDR3 reads TGTGCCAGCAGCTCCCATCGTGGGAGCTCCTACAATGAGCAGTTCTTC.

The chain combines TRBV4-2 with TRBJ2-7; D possibly corresponds to TRBD2 (5 bases). Germline V lookup: CDR1 LGHNA, CDR2 YNFKEQ. Trimming pared 4 bases from V and 6 bases from J, leaving 19 bases between. CDR3 size: 15 residues. The CDR3 sequence is CASSPRGSPPGEQYF. CDR3 nucleotides: TGTGCCAGCAGCCCCCGGGGTAGTCCACCAGGCGAGCAGTACTTC.

The chain recombines TRBV5-3 with TRBJ1-5; D may be TRBD1 (5 bases). TRBV5-3 belongs to the ORF category, with a function that is uncertain. This CDR3 comprises 15 residues. The V gene lost 4 bases and the J gene lost 6 bases, with 17 bases spanning the gap. The CDR3 region is CARSKGLGKRQPQHF. In nucleotides, the CDR3 is TGTGCCAGAAGCAAGGGACTAGGGAAACGTCAGCCCCAGCATTTT.

For the CDR3, the DNA is TGTGCCAGCTCACGGGACAGGGTTAATTCACCCCTCCACTTT. Encoded protein: CASSRDRVNSPLHF. V gene TRBV18 combines with J gene TRBJ1-6; TRBD1 matches at 9 bases. The CDR3 has 14 residues. Trimming took 4 bases from V and 6 from J; bases not matched to a gene: 1. The germline V gene has CDR1 KGHSH and CDR2 LQKENI.

V usage is TRBV19 and J usage is TRBJ2-3, with TRBD1 identical over 10 bases. The CDR3 length is 16 residues. J gave up 5 bases and V 4 bases, and 9 bases lay outside the gene matches. Germline CDR1 LNHDA, CDR2 SQIVND (reference sequence). This CDR3 is CASSTRWGDRGDTQYF. The CDR3 DNA follows: TGTGCCAGTAGTACCCGTTGGGGGGACAGGGGAGATACGCAGTATTTT. Drawing the rest from reference TRBV19 and TRBJ2-3, the complete variable domain is DGGITQSPKYLFRKEGQNVTLSCEQNLNHDAMYWYRQDPGQGLRLIYYSQIVNDFQKGDIAEGYSVSREKKESFPLTVTSAQKNPTAFYLCASSTRWGDRGDTQYFGPGTRLTVL.

The CDR3, as DNA: TGTGCCAGCAGCCAAGGGGCAGCAAATCAGCCCCAGCATTTT. It specifies CASSQGAANQPQHF. The rearrangement uses TRBV3-1 (or the pseudogene TRBV3-2) and TRBJ1-5; D not resolved. Per germline, CDR1 LGHDT and CDR2 YNNKEL (reference sequence). The V end was cut by 1 base, the J end by 4 bases, with 8 bases between. The CDR3 spans 14 residues.

V gene TRBV2 combines with J gene TRBJ1-2; D uncertain. Between the trimmed V and J ends, which lost 2 bases and 4 bases, there was a span of 11 bases. Germline CDR1 SNHLY, CDR2 FYNNEI. The CDR3 is 14 amino acids. The CDR3 sequence is CASSELRLGYGYTF. As DNA, the CDR3 is TGTGCCAGCAGTGAATTGAGACTAGGCTATGGCTACACCTTC.

This sequence joins TRBV7-8 and TRBJ2-5; possible D gene TRBD1, 5 bases. Trimming shortened V by 5 bases and J by 6 bases, and 13 bases separated the two germline ends. Germline V gene lookup returns CDR1 SGHVS and CDR2 FQNEAQ. The CDR3 length is 13 residues. The CDR3 here is CASSPRVVKTQYF. The CDR3 DNA reads TGTGCCAGCAGCCCCAGGGTTGTGAAGACCCAGTACTTC.